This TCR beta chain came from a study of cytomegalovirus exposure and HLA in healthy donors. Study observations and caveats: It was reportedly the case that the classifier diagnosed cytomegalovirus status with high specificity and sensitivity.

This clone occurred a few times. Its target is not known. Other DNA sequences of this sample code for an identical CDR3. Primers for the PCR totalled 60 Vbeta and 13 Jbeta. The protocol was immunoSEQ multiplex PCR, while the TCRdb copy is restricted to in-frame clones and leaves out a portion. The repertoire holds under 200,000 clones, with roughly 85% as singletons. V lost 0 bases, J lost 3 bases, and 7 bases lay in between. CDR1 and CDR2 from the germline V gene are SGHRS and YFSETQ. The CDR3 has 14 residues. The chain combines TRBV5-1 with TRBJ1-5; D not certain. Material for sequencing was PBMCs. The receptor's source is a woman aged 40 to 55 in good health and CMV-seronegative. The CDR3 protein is CASSLGQDNQPQHF. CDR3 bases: TGCGCCAGCAGCTTGGGGCAGGACAATCAGCCCCAGCATTTT. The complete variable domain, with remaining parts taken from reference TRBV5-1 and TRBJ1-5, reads KAGVTQTPRYLIKTRGQQVTLSCSPISGHRSVSWYQQTPGQGLQFLFEYFSETQRNKGNFPGRFSGRQFSNSRSEMNVSTLELGDSALYLCASSLGQDNQPQHFGDGTRLSIL.